These 13 T cell receptor beta chains share one sample of origin, sequenced in a study of OX40 agonist ivuxolimab in advanced cancers. Only in-frame clones appear in the TCRdb table, and some are missing; sequencing was by immunoSEQ multiplex PCR. The sample consists of about 77,000 clones, around nine tenths of them appearing once. The material sequenced was CD4+ or CD8+ T cells sorted from blood, taken in a trial of the OX40 agonist ivuxolimab. Receptors originate from an adult with an advanced solid tumor such as melanoma, head and neck, liver or kidney cancer.

This clone was found once. The chain couples TRBV9 to TRBJ2-3; D may be TRBD2 (7 bases). CDR3 length: 20 residues. The V end lost 3 bases, the J end lost 3 bases, and 29 bases lay between the germline ends. From germline, CDR1 is SGDLS and CDR2 YYNGEE. The CDR3 DNA sequence: TGTGCCAGCAGCGCCCGGACAGCCCGTCGGGCGGGAGCGGTGACAGATACGCAGTATTTT. Protein: CASSARTARRAGAVTDTQYF.

This chain joins TRBV6-1 and TRBJ2-2, with 11 bases fitting TRBD2. Unmatched junction bases numbered 1, after V lost 6 bases and J lost 1 base. The CDR3 is made up of 15 amino acids. CDR1 is MNHNS, CDR2 SASEGT, per germline. CDR3 loop: CASSTSGRNTGELFF. CDR3 DNA: TGTGCCAGCAGCACTAGCGGGAGGAACACCGGGGAGCTGTTTTTT.

The sample holds a few counts of this clone. The chain is built from TRBV6-5 and TRBJ2-7, with D perhaps TRBD1 (6 bases). The CDR3 contains 14 residues. V gave up 5 bases and J gave up 4 bases, with 15 bases separating them. Looked up from germline, CDR1 is MNHEY and CDR2 is SVGAGI. For the CDR3, the DNA is TGTGCCAGCAGTCCCCGAAGAGGGGGATACGAGCAGTACTTC. Amino acid sequence: CASSPRRGGYEQYF.

The chain joins TRBV15 to TRBJ2-7; 8 bases are shared with TRBD1. The CDR3 spans 14 residues. Trimming cost V 3 bases and J 6 bases; bases outside gene matches: 7. The germline V gene has CDR1 LNHNV and CDR2 YYDKDF (reference sequence). Written as DNA, the CDR3 is TGTGCCACCAGCAGGGCCTCCGGGACAGGCGAGCAGTACTTC. Encoded protein: CATSRASGTGEQYF.

The chain recombines TRBV5-3 with TRBJ1-1, with D maybe TRBD1 (6 bases). TRBV5-3 is an ORF for which the function is uncertain. V was shortened by 7 bases and J by 2 bases, with 18 bases between the two germline ends. The CDR3 is made up of 15 amino acids. The CDR3, as DNA: TGTGCCAGATTTCGACTGGGACACAATAACACTGAAGCTTTCTTT. Amino acids: CARFRLGHNNTEAFF.

The chain links TRBV28 to TRBJ2-1, with 7 bases fitting TRBD1. Unmatched junction bases numbered 10, after V lost 8 bases and J lost 6 bases. Germline CDR1 MDHEN, CDR2 SYDVKM. There are 14 residues in the CDR3. The CDR3 spells CASAEGTELNEQFF. CDR3 bases: TGTGCCAGCGCTGAGGGGACAGAGCTCAATGAGCAGTTCTTC.

Written as DNA, the CDR3 is TGTGCCAGCAGCTTAGGTCCTCCCCTCTACGAGCAGTACTTC. Encoded protein: CASSLGPPLYEQYF. This chain joins TRBV7-2 and TRBJ2-7; no firm D call. CDR3 length: 14 residues. Deletions cut 1 base from V and 3 bases from J, with 10 bases between. Germline lookup yields CDR1 SGHTA and CDR2 FQGNSA.

V usage is TRBV9 and J usage is TRBJ2-3; possibly TRBD2 for D (6 bases). This CDR3 contains 16 residues. Per the germline V gene, CDR1 is SGDLS and CDR2 is YYNGEE. Trimming took 0 bases from V and 4 from J, leaving 15 bases between them. CDR3 sequence reads: CASSVVDGSVADTQYF. The CDR3 region has the DNA TGTGCCAGCAGCGTAGTAGACGGGAGCGTTGCAGATACGCAGTATTTT.

This clone was observed a handful of times. The chain employs TRBV29-1 and TRBJ2-3, with D unresolved. Between the trimmed V and J ends, which lost 3 bases and 2 bases, there was a span of 9 bases. This CDR3 has 13 residues. Germline values: CDR1 SQVTM, CDR2 ANQGSEA. CDR3 in DNA: TGCAGCGTTGAGAGGACGTTCACAGATACGCAGTATTTT. Residues: CSVERTFTDTQYF.

The CDR3 is CSVYPGGFGNEQFF. The CDR3 bases are TGCAGCGTTTATCCCGGTGGTTTTGGCAATGAGCAGTTCTTC. This sequence joins TRBV29-1 and TRBJ2-1, with D unresolved. Germline loops: CDR1 SQVTM, CDR2 ANQGSEA. V gave up 5 bases and J gave up 6 bases, with 17 bases separating them. There are 14 residues in the CDR3.

The V call is TRBV5-4, the J call TRBJ2-4, with D possibly being TRBD2 (6 bases). The CDR3 spans 13 residues. The ends were cut back, 4 bases at V and 6 bases at J, with 11 bases in the middle. The germline CDR1 and CDR2 sequences are SGHNT and YYREEE (reference sequence). The CDR3 nucleotides read TGTGCCAGCAGCCCTGGGACTGGAAACATTCAGTACTTC. It specifies CASSPGTGNIQYF.

This sequence joins TRBV4-3 and TRBJ1-2, with TRBD1 matching 7 bases. The V gene's germline CDR1 is LGHNA and CDR2 YSLEER. The CDR3 is made up of 14 amino acids. The V segment lost 1 base and the J segment 4 bases; nucleotides outside the gene matches: 3. CDR3 in amino acids: CASSQAGQSYGYTF. The CDR3 coding sequence is TGCGCCAGCAGCCAAGCGGGACAGAGCTATGGCTACACCTTC.

The V gene is TRBV2, the J gene TRBJ1-4; D not certain. The length of the CDR3 is 15 residues. The germline V gene encodes CDR1 SNHLY and CDR2 FYNNEI. V gave up 7 bases and J gave up 1 base, with 13 bases separating them. CDR3 loop: CASNKGWGTNEKLFF. The DNA of the CDR3 is TGTGCCAGCAATAAAGGGTGGGGAACTAATGAAAAACTGTTTTTT.